The TCR beta chain described here comes from a study of T cell changes during pregnancy in multiple sclerosis (dated 2019 in TCRdb). At the level of the whole study: Changes in the T cell repertoire over the course of pregnancy were examined in this study in women with multiple sclerosis.

Details on this clone: Its antigen is unknown. No base quality values were provided; no much bigger clone lies one nucleotide off.

The CDR1 and CDR2 encoded by the germline V gene are SGHTS and YDEGEE. The V end loses 0 bases and the J end loses 4 bases, and a stretch of 8 bases separates them. From the cysteine up to the phenylalanine, the CDR3 has a length of 14 residues. Kept here is only the CDR3 DNA, which spans 42 bases and is read in frame from base 1. Libraries were built with the immunoSEQ multiplex PCR assay. Sourced from immuneACCESS, this table was stored by TCRdb with only in-frame sequences that have V and J called. A share of the clones is absent; for the studies checked, an unresolved V gene accounts for under half, and the remainder has no known explanation. The sample records about 57,000 clones, 90% of which are singletons. Together, the top ten hold roughly 2% of the sample.

Source: peripheral blood, taken in the first trimester of pregnancy. The chain joins TRBV5-8 to TRBJ2-1, with an unclear D gene assignment. The TCR originated in a female donor in good health, enrolled as a control in a pregnancy study. The nucleotides are TGTGCCAGCAGCTTGGACAGTCCGTACAATGAGCAGTTCTTC. Its coded protein is CASSLDSPYNEQFF.